This T cell receptor beta chain is from a study of cytomegalovirus exposure and HLA in healthy donors. The study, taken as a whole, reports: For cytomegalovirus status, the classifier reportedly gave diagnoses with high specificity and sensitivity. The study put 150 to 200 TCR beta chains on its list as cytomegalovirus-associated. Some public TCRs appeared in many individuals, while most sequences were rare. The TCR clusters that emerged in the first cohort tended, a later analysis found, to co-occur in the 120 or so validation repertoires.

Method: immunoSEQ multiplex PCR; TCRdb's copy keeps in-frame clones and lacks some. The data show 90,000 to 150,000 clones, with around 89% seen just once and around 2% held by the top ten. With regard to this clone: Antigen specificity is unknown.

Trimming removed 0 bases from V and 4 bases from J; junction bases left unmatched: 6. The CDR3 has 16 amino acids. The germline V gene has CDR1 SGDLS and CDR2 YYNGEE. The clonotype was recovered from a man aged 18 to 35 in good health and CMV-seronegative. The V and J genes are TRBV9 and TRBJ2-5; 10 nucleotides match TRBD1. The sample comprised PBMCs. In DNA form, the CDR3 reads TGTGCCAGCAGCGTAGCGGGACAGGGGAACGGAGAGACCCAGTACTTC. It specifies CASSVAGQGNGETQYF.